The 27 T cell receptor beta chains below all came from one sample that was sequenced in a study of identical twins. TCRdb re-analysed the 5' RACE reads in MiXCR, keeping a single row per CDR3 protein. The sample records a few hundred thousand distinct CDR3 sequences, over 11% being singletons. This same sample was also part of a study on yellow fever vaccine responses in identical twins.

Material: CD4+ T cells sorted from blood. The source is a woman aged 18-35 years in good health.

To note about this clonotype: This may arise from a read error, as a much more abundant clone is one base away. The chain employs TRBV12-3 or TRBV12-4 and TRBJ2-7, with D possibly TRBD1 on 6 matching bases. The V gene lost 2 bases and the J gene lost 3 bases, with 11 bases spanning the gap. The CDR3 totals 14 residues. The CDR3: CASSLSGVGYEQYF. DNA for the CDR3: TGTGCCAGCAGTTTATCAGGGGTCGGCTACGAGCAGTACTTC.

This clonotype was picked up a small number of times. The chain couples TRBV6-1 to TRBJ2-4, with 10 bases identical to TRBD2. Looked up from germline, CDR1 is MNHNS and CDR2 is SASEGT. V shed 6 bases and J 3 bases; nucleotides not matched to a gene: 14. The CDR3 length is 18 residues. CDR3 sequence reads: CASSPSGRGLLGKNIQYF. CDR3 nucleotides: TGTGCCAGCAGCCCGAGCGGGAGGGGATTGTTGGGCAAAAACATTCAGTACTTC.

This clonotype was seen only a few times. V and J are TRBV9 and TRBJ1-1; 7 positions match TRBD1. This CDR3 has 13 residues. J lost 6 bases, V lost 4 bases, and 6 bases had no gene match. Germline-derived CDR1 and CDR2 are SGDLS and YYNGEE. CDR3 in amino acids: CASSSQGTSEAFF. Here the CDR3 DNA reads TGTGCCAGCAGCTCACAGGGGACGTCTGAAGCTTTCTTT.

The chain joins TRBV4-3 to TRBJ2-3, with D perhaps matching TRBD2 (6 bases). CDR1 and CDR2 (germline): LGHNA, YSLEER. The length of the CDR3 is 14 residues. V was clipped by 1 base and J by 4 bases, with 9 bases between them. CDR3 in amino acids: CASSQARLADTQYF. In DNA form, the CDR3 reads TGCGCCAGCAGCCAAGCGCGACTAGCAGATACGCAGTATTTT.

There are a few counts of this clonotype. This sequence joins TRBV7-3 and TRBJ2-7, with 9 bases identical to TRBD2. Germline V lookup: CDR1 SGHTA, CDR2 FQGTGA. V lost 4 bases and J lost 1; bases outside the gene matches: 5. The CDR3 runs to 15 residues. The CDR3 reads CASSSTAGGSYEQYF. The CDR3, as DNA: TGTGCCAGCAGCTCAACCGCGGGGGGGTCCTACGAGCAGTACTTC.

CDR3 DNA sequence: TGTGCCAGCAGCCCGATTGAGGTGACGCAGACCCAGTACTTC. This sequence encodes CASSPIEVTQTQYF. V is TRBV5-6 and J is TRBJ2-5, with D hard to call. CDR3 length: 14 amino acids. V was trimmed by 4 bases and J by 6 bases, leaving 16 bases between them. Germline-derived CDR1 and CDR2 are SGHDT and YYEEEE.

This clonotype came up a few times. The chain combines TRBV28 with TRBJ2-3; TRBD1 matches at 7 bases. The germline V gene encodes CDR1 MDHEN and CDR2 SYDVKM. The CDR3 loop spans 15 amino acids. J gave up 2 bases and V 2 bases, and 4 bases lay outside the gene matches. The CDR3: CASSLKGAVTDTQYF. As DNA, the CDR3 is TGTGCCAGCAGTTTAAAGGGGGCTGTCACAGATACGCAGTATTTT.

There are a few counts of this clonotype. This chain uses TRBV11-2 with TRBJ2-1, with 7 bases lining up with TRBD1. The CDR3 covers 15 residues. Germline assignment: CDR1 SGHAT and CDR2 FQNNGV. Trimming cost V 5 bases and J 6 bases; bases outside gene matches: 10. This CDR3 reads CASSASGQFFNEQFF. In DNA, the CDR3 is TGTGCCAGCAGCGCCTCGGGACAGTTCTTCAATGAGCAGTTCTTC.

At least ten counts were recorded for this clonotype. V gene TRBV12-3 or TRBV12-4 combines with J gene TRBJ2-3, with 8 bases identical to TRBD1. The CDR3 contains 14 residues. J gave up 2 bases and V 7 bases, and 5 bases lay outside the gene matches. Here the CDR3 DNA reads TGTGCCAGCACTCGGGACAGGAACACAGATACGCAGTATTTT. Amino acids: CASTRDRNTDTQYF.

V usage is TRBV5-6 and J usage is TRBJ2-1; no firm D call. The V and J ends lost 0 bases and 6 bases respectively, with 16 bases between them. The CDR3 is 16 amino acids. The germline V gene encodes CDR1 SGHDT and CDR2 YYEEEE. CDR3 residues: CASSLESILSVNEQFF. The CDR3 DNA sequence: TGTGCCAGCAGCTTGGAATCCATCCTGAGCGTCAATGAGCAGTTCTTC.

This clonotype was found a few times. V usage is TRBV5-5 and J usage is TRBJ2-3; D perhaps matches TRBD2 (6 bases). The CDR3 consists of 15 residues. Trimming stripped 0 bases from V and 6 bases from J, with 14 bases between. Germline V gene lookup returns CDR1 SGHKS and CDR2 YYEKEE (reference sequence). CDR3 loop: CASSLAPGLSDTQYF. The CDR3 DNA sequence: TGTGCCAGCAGCTTGGCGCCGGGACTGTCGGATACGCAGTATTTT.

This clonotype was counted between two and nine times. The chain combines TRBV6-5 with TRBJ2-3; 7 bases agree with TRBD2. V lost 4 bases and J lost 6; bases outside the gene matches: 7. Germline V gives CDR1 MNHEY, CDR2 SVGAGI. This CDR3 has 14 residues. CDR3 sequence reads: CASSSGTKADTQYF. The DNA for the CDR3 is TGTGCCAGCAGTTCCGGGACTAAGGCTGATACGCAGTATTTT.

Many counts were recorded for this clonotype. This chain joins TRBV6-2 or TRBV6-3 and TRBJ2-7, with D possibly TRBD1 on 5 matching bases. CDR1 and CDR2 (germline): MNHEY, SVGEGT. Trimming pared 6 bases from V and 2 bases from J, leaving 23 bases between. The CDR3 sequence is 17 residues long. The CDR3 DNA follows: TGTGCCAGCAGAGAAATCCAGGGTCTCGAAACTCCCTACGAGCAGTACTTC. It yields the protein CASREIQGLETPYEQYF.

V and J are TRBV7-2 and TRBJ2-2; 7 nucleotides line up with TRBD1. The CDR3 length is 16 residues. Germline loops: CDR1 SGHTA, CDR2 FQGNSA. J was trimmed by 4 bases and V by 5 bases; bases with no gene match: 10. Here the CDR3 reads CASSPRWGQSTGELFF. The CDR3 DNA is TGTGCCAGCAGCCCCAGATGGGGACAGTCCACCGGGGAGCTGTTTTTT.

This clonotype was observed a handful of times. This chain uses TRBV28 with TRBJ2-2; a weak D match, TRBD2 (5 bases). V was cut by 6 bases and J by 6 bases, with 17 bases left in between. This CDR3 has 15 residues. The V gene's germline CDR1 is MDHEN and CDR2 SYDVKM. DNA for the CDR3: TGTGCCAGCAGCGGCAGGAGGCCCGGTGCCGGGGAGCTGTTTTTT. Its translation: CASSGRRPGAGELFF.

V gene TRBV6-5 combines with J gene TRBJ1-1; D is possibly TRBD1 (5 bases). The CDR3 sequence is 17 residues long. Germline CDR1 reads MNHEY; CDR2 reads SVGAGI. The V gene lost 0 bases and the J gene lost 6 bases, with 20 bases spanning the gap. The CDR3 sequence is CASSYSGLSGTYPEAFF. For the CDR3, the DNA is TGTGCCAGCAGTTACTCAGGGCTCAGTGGGACGTACCCTGAAGCTTTCTTT.

In its sample, this clonotype was seen many times. The chain uses TRBV24-1 and TRBJ2-1, with TRBD2 identical over 7 bases. Germline CDR1 is KGHDR and CDR2 is SFDVKD. The CDR3 runs 13 residues. Trimming removed 0 bases from V and 9 bases from J; junction bases left unmatched: 1. The CDR3 DNA follows: TGTGCCACCAGTGATTTGGCTAGCGGTGAGCAGTTCTTC. Translation gives CATSDLASGEQFF.

The rearrangement uses TRBV20-1 and TRBJ1-2; D gene ambiguous. From germline, CDR1 is DFQATT and CDR2 SNEGSKA (reference sequence). CDR3 length: 14 amino acids. With 3 bases removed from V and 3 bases from J, the gap between germline ends came to 14 bases. CDR3 coding DNA: TGCAGTGCTAGGGAGAGGACTTTTTACTATGGCTACACCTTC. It encodes CSARERTFYYGYTF.

This clonotype was counted between two and nine times. V gene TRBV20-1 combines with J gene TRBJ2-5; D possibly corresponds to TRBD2 (5 bases). This CDR3 spans 12 amino acids. Germline V gene data show CDR1 as DFQATT and CDR2 as SNEGSKA (reference sequence). The ends were cut back, 6 bases at V and 5 bases at J, with 13 bases in the middle. The CDR3: CSALTMKETQYF. DNA for the CDR3: TGCAGTGCCCTGACTATGAAGGAGACCCAGTACTTC.

There are many counts of this clonotype. The rearrangement uses TRBV7-2 and TRBJ1-2, with 7 bases fitting TRBD1. The CDR3 runs to 13 residues. Germline CDR1 SGHTA, CDR2 FQGNSA. Trimming cost V 5 bases and J 5 bases; bases outside gene matches: 5. CDR3 sequence: CASSPGTEYGYTF. CDR3 DNA: TGTGCCAGCAGCCCCGGGACAGAATATGGCTACACCTTC.

The J gene is TRBJ2-2, the V gene TRBV11-3; 16 bases are a match to TRBD2. Germline V lookup: CDR1 SGHNT, CDR2 YENEEA. The CDR3 is 16 residues long. The junction had 3 bases not matched to a gene; V was cut back by 6 bases and J by 5 bases. CDR3 amino acids: CASSSGLAGGTGELFF. CDR3 nucleotides: TGTGCCAGCAGTTCGGGACTAGCGGGAGGGACCGGGGAGCTGTTTTTT.

This clonotype came up many times. V is TRBV20-1 and J is TRBJ2-3; D may be TRBD1 or TRBD2 (5 bases each). V was trimmed by 3 bases and J by 1 base, leaving 5 bases between them. The CDR3 spans 12 residues. The germline gives CDR1 DFQATT, CDR2 SNEGSKA (reference sequence). The CDR3 spells CSARGGTDTQYF. Written as DNA, the CDR3 is TGCAGTGCTAGGGGGGGCACAGATACGCAGTATTTT.

This chain connects TRBV12-3 or TRBV12-4 to TRBJ2-6; no reliable D call. The CDR3 is made up of 16 amino acids. V lost 6 bases, J lost 0 bases, and 12 bases lay in between. The CDR3 DNA reads as TGTGCCAGCAGGGTGGAAGGCCTCTCTGGGGCCAACGTCCTGACTTTC. Translation: CASRVEGLSGANVLTF.

This chain links TRBV7-9 with TRBJ2-5; 8 bases fit TRBD2. The CDR3 spans 14 residues. Trimming cost V 5 bases and J 1 base; bases outside gene matches: 3. Germline CDR1 is SEHNR and CDR2 is FQNEAQ (reference sequence). The CDR3 coding sequence is TGTGCCAGCAGCCGGGGGGGTCCCCAAGAGACCCAGTACTTC. As protein: CASSRGGPQETQYF.

The chain joins TRBV13 to TRBJ2-7; 7 bases are shared with TRBD1. CDR3 size: 15 residues. V shed 5 bases and J 0 bases; nucleotides not matched to a gene: 7. Looked up from germline, CDR1 is PRHDT and CDR2 is FYEKMQ (reference sequence). The CDR3 DNA follows: TGTGCCAGCAGCCACAGAGGGGGCGCCTCCTACGAGCAGTACTTC. This sequence encodes CASSHRGGASYEQYF.

The rearrangement joins TRBV12-3 or TRBV12-4 to TRBJ2-7; weak D call: TRBD2 (7 bases). Trimming shortened V by 5 bases and J by 3 bases, and 20 bases separated the two germline ends. The CDR3 sequence is 16 residues long. CDR3: CASSPTGGGALYEQYF. In DNA, the CDR3 is TGTGCCAGCAGTCCAACAGGTGGGGGGGCTCTCTACGAGCAGTACTTC.

This clonotype appeared a few times. This chain uses TRBV20-1 with TRBJ2-3; weak D call: TRBD2 (7 bases). The CDR3 loop spans 15 amino acids. Germline CDR1 is DFQATT and CDR2 is SNEGSKA (reference sequence). V lost 2 bases to trimming and J lost 4 bases, with 16 bases between them. This CDR3 is CSARPLGGAPDTQYF. CDR3 in DNA: TGCAGTGCTAGACCCTTGGGGGGGGCCCCAGATACGCAGTATTTT.